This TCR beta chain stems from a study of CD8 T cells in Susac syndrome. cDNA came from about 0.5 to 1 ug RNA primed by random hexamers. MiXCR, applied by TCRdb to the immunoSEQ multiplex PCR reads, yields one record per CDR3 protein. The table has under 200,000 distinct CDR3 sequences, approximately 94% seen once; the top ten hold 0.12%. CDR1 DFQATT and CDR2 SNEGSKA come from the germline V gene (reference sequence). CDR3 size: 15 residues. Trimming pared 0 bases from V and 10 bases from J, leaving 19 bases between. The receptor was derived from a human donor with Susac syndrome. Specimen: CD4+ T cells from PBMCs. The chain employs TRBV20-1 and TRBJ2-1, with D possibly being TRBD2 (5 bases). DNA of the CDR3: TGCAGTGCTAGAGATGGAGCGGACCTTACGGGCGAGCAGTTCTTC. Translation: CSARDGADLTGEQFF.